The entry that follows covers one T cell receptor (beta chain) sequence. Its target is unknown. The sample originates from a study of graft-versus-host responses after intestinal transplantation. At the level of the study: Every recipient underwent anti-thymocyte globulin induction, then tacrolimus and steroids for two to four years. Regarding the study as a whole: Circulating GvH clone levels at their peak were associated with HvG declines (early post-transplant).

TCRdb's copy holds only in-frame clones and misses some; the assay was immunoSEQ multiplex PCR. The top ten hold 0.15% to 0.2% of the sample, which has about 90,000 clones, around 93% seen once. The CDR3 loop spans 14 amino acids. The V gene lost 5 bases and the J gene lost 4 bases, with 14 bases spanning the gap. Germline lookup yields CDR1 MDHEN and CDR2 SYDVKM. The receptor was isolated from a human donor who was the organ donor for an intestinal transplant. The chain joins TRBV28 to TRBJ1-1; D perhaps matches TRBD1 (5 bases). The specimen comprised unstimulated CD4+ T cells sorted from spleen or lymph node cells, sampled before transplant. The CDR3 here is CASSPWGGRTEAFF. The CDR3 region has the DNA TGTGCCAGCAGTCCTTGGGGGGGTCGCACTGAAGCTTTCTTT.